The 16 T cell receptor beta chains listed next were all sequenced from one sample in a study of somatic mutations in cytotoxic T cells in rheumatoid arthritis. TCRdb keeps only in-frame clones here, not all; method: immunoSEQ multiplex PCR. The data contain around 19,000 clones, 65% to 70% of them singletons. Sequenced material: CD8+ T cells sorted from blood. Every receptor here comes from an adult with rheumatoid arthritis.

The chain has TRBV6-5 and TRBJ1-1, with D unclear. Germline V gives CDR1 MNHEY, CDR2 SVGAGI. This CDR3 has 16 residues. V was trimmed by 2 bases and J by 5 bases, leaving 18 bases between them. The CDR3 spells CASSYPSDVGHTEAFF. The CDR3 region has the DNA TGTGCCAGCAGTTACCCCTCGGACGTAGGGCATACTGAAGCTTTCTTT.

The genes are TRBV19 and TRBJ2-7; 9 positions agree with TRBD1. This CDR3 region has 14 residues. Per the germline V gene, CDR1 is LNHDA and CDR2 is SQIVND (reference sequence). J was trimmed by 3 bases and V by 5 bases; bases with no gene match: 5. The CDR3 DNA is TGTGCCAGTAGTCAGGGACAGGGTGACTACGAGCAGTACTTC. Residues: CASSQGQGDYEQYF. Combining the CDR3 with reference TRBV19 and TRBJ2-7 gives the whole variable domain DGGITQSPKYLFRKEGQNVTLSCEQNLNHDAMYWYRQDPGQGLRLIYYSQIVNDFQKGDIAEGYSVSREKKESFPLTVTSAQKNPTAFYLCASSQGQGDYEQYFGPGTRLTVT.

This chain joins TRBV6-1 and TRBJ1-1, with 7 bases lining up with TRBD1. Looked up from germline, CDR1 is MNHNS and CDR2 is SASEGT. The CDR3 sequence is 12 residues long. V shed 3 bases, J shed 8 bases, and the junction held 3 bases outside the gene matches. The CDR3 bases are TGTGCCAGCAGTGAGACAGGGATAGAAGCTTTCTTT. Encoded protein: CASSETGIEAFF.

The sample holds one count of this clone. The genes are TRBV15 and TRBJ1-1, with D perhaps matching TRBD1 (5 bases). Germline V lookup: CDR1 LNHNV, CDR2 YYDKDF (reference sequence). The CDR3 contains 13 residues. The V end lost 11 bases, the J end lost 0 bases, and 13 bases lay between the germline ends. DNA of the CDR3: TGTGCCGCCGGGGGGATCATGAACACTGAAGCTTTCTTT. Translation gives CAAGGIMNTEAFF. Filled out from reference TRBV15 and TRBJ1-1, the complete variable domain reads DAMVIQNPRYQVTQFGKPVTLSCSQTLNHNVMYWYQQKSSQAPKLLFHYYDKDFNNEADTPDNFQSRRPNTSFCFLDIRSPGLGDTAMYLCAAGGIMNTEAFFGQGTRLTVV.

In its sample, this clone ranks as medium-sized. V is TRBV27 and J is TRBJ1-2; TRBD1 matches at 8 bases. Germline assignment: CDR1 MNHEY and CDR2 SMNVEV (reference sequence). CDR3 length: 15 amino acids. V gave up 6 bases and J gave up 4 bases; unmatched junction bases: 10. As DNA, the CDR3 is TGTGCCAGCAGGCAGGGGGCCGCCGGGTCCTATGGCTACACCTTC. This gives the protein CASRQGAAGSYGYTF.

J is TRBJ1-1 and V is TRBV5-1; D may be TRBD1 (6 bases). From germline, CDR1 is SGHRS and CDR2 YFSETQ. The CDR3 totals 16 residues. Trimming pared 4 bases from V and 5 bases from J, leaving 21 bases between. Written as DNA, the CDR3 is TGCGCCAGCAGCCCTATCAAACCACAGGGCCGGACTGAAGCTTTCTTT. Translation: CASSPIKPQGRTEAFF.

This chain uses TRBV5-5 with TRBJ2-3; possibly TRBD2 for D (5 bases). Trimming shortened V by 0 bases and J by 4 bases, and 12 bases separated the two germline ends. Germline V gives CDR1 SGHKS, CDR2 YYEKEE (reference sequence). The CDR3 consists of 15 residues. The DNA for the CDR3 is TGTGCCAGCAGCTTGGCCCCGGACTTATCAGATACGCAGTATTTT. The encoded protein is CASSLAPDLSDTQYF.

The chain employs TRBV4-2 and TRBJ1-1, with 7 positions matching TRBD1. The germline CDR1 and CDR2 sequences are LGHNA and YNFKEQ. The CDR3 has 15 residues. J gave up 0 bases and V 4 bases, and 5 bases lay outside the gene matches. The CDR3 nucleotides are TGTGCCAGCAGCCCTCGGACAGGCATGAACACTGAAGCTTTCTTT. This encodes CASSPRTGMNTEAFF.

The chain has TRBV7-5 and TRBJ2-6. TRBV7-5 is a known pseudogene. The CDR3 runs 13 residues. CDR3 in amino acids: CARSLPGANVLTF. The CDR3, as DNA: TGTGCCAGAAGCTTACCTGGGGCCAACGTCCTGACTTTC.

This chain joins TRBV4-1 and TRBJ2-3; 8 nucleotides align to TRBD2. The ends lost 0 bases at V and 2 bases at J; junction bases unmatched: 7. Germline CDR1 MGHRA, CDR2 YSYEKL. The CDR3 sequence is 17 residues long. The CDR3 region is CASSQDLTSGITDTQYF. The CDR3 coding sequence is TGCGCCAGCAGCCAAGATCTCACTAGCGGTATCACAGATACGCAGTATTTT.

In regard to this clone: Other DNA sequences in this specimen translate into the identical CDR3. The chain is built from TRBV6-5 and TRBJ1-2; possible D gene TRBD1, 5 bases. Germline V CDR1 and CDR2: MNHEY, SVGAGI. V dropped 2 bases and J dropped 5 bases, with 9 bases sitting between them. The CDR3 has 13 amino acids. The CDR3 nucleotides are TGTGCCAGCAGTTACCTGGGACGATATGGCTACACCTTC. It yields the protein CASSYLGRYGYTF.

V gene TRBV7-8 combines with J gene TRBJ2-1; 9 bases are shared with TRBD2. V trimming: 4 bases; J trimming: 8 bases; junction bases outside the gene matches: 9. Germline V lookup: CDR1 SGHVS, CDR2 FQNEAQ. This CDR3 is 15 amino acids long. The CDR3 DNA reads TGTGCCAGCAGCTCTGCAGCGGGGGGTTTCCATGAGCAGTTCTTC. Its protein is CASSSAAGGFHEQFF.

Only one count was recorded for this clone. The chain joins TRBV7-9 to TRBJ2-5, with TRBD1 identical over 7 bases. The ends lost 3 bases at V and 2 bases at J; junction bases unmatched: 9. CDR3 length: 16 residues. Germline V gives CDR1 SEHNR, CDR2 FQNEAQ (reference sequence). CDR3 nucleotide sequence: TGTGCCAGCAGCTTCGGAATCCGGGACAGTCAAGAGACCCAGTACTTC. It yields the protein CASSFGIRDSQETQYF.

CDR3 protein: CASSLNGEGYQETQYF. The CDR3 nucleotides are TGTGCCAGCAGCTTAAACGGGGAGGGGTACCAAGAGACCCAGTACTTC. The chain combines TRBV11-2 with TRBJ2-5, with 7 positions matching TRBD2. The CDR3 spans 16 residues. The germline V gene encodes CDR1 SGHAT and CDR2 FQNNGV. The J segment lost 0 bases and the V segment lost 2 bases, leaving 6 bases of the junction unmatched.

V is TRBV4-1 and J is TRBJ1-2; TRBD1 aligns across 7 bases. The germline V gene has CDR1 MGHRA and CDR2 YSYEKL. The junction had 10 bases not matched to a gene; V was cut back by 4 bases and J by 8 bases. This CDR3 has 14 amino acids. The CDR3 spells CASSPMGQSGGYTF. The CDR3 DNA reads TGCGCCAGCAGCCCCATGGGACAGTCGGGGGGCTACACCTTC.

The CDR3 coding sequence is TGTGCCAGCAGCTTAGGAGGGGATGCTGAAAAACTGTTTTTT. Protein: CASSLGGDAEKLFF. The V gene is TRBV7-9, the J gene TRBJ1-4; a weak D match, TRBD1 (5 bases). Trimming cost V 1 base and J 7 bases, with 10 bases left between them. Looked up from germline, CDR1 is SEHNR and CDR2 is FQNEAQ (reference sequence). The CDR3 consists of 14 residues.